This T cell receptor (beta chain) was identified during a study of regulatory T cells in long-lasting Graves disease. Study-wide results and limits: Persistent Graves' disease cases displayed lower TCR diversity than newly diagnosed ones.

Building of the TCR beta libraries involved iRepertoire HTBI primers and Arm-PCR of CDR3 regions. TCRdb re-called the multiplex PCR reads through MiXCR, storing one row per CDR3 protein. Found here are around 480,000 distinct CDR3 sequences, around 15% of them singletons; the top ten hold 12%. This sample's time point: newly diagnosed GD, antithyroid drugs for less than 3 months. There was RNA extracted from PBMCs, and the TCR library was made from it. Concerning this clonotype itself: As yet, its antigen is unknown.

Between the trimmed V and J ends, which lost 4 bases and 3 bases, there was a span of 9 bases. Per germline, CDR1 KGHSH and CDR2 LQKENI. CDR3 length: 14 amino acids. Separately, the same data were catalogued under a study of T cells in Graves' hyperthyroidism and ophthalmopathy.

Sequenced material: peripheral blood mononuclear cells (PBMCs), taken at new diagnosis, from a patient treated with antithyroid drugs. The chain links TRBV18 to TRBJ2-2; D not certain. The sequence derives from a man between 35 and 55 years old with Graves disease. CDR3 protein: CASSREVYTGELFF. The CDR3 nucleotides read TGTGCCAGCTCACGAGAGGTATACACCGGGGAGCTGTTTTTT.